This is a list of T cell receptor beta chains from one sample in a study of T cell responses to AZD1222 COVID-19 vaccine. Profiled with immunoSEQ multiplex PCR; TCRdb holds only in-frame clones, not every one. The table includes roughly 190,000 clones, approximately 90% detected once. Source: peripheral blood, taken on day 0 of AZD1222 vaccination. The receptors originated from an adult in good health. Each CDR3 is given with its conserved first and last residue. D genes are given only for firm matches. Rows give clone size only sometimes, using once, few, many, or a class for an expanded clone.

D	size	J	V	CDR3	DNA
.	.	TRBJ1-3	TRBV5-1	CASSLAGATGNTIYF	TGCGCCAGCAGCTTGGCCGGGGCAACTGGAAACACCATATATTTT
TRBD1	.	TRBJ1-2	TRBV19	CASEFGQGAGIYRYTF	TGTGCCAGCGAATTCGGACAGGGCGCCGGCATCTATCGCTACACCTTC
.	few	TRBJ1-5	TRBV3-1/TRBV3-2	CASSQDLYQPQHF	TGTGCCAGCAGCCAAGATTTATATCAGCCCCAGCATTTT
.	.	TRBJ1-1	TRBV27	CASSFRTAITEAFF	TGTGCCAGCAGTTTTCGGACAGCCATAACTGAAGCTTTCTTT
.	.	TRBJ2-5	TRBV5-1	CASSSHTVPGHLQETQYF	TGCGCCAGCAGCTCCCACACGGTGCCGGGACACCTCCAAGAGACCCAGTACTTC
TRBD1	.	TRBJ1-4	TRBV27	CASSRGQGGEKLFF	TGTGCCAGCAGTCGAGGACAGGGAGGAGAAAAACTGTTTTTT
TRBD2	.	TRBJ2-1	TRBV13	CASSLGLAGGAYNEQFF	TGTGCCAGCAGCTTAGGCCTCGCGGGAGGGGCCTACAATGAGCAGTTCTTC
.	.	TRBJ2-1	TRBV12-3/TRBV12-4	CASSPRREQFF	TGTGCCAGCAGTCCCCGTCGGGAGCAGTTCTTC
.	.	TRBJ2-1	TRBV7-2	CASSLAPAGSSYNEQFF	TGTGCCAGCAGCTTAGCGCCGGCGGGAAGCTCCTACAATGAGCAGTTCTTC
.	.	TRBJ1-3	TRBV6-5	CASTGGGAGNTIYF	TGTGCCAGCACCGGAGGGGGGGCGGGAAACACCATATATTTT
.	.	TRBJ1-1	TRBV2	CASSDGGLNTEAFF	TGTGCCAGCAGTGACGGGGGGCTGAACACTGAAGCTTTCTTT
.	.	TRBJ2-5	TRBV19	CASSIDTGPQETQYF	TGTGCCAGTAGTATAGATACGGGCCCACAAGAGACCCAGTACTTC
.	.	TRBJ2-7	TRBV5-1	CASSLGLQGISYEQYF	TGCGCCAGCAGCTTGGGCTTACAGGGTATATCCTACGAGCAGTACTTC
.	.	TRBJ2-7	TRBV7-9	CASSLGVAEQYF	TGTGCCAGCAGCTTAGGGGTCGCCGAGCAGTACTTC
.	.	TRBJ1-1	TRBV10-1	CASRGDNLNTEAFF	TGCGCCAGCAGGGGGGACAACCTGAACACTGAAGCTTTCTTT
.	.	TRBJ2-1	TRBV1	CTSSQVPGLVTIEQFF	TGCACCAGCAGCCAAGTCCCGGGACTAGTAACCATTGAGCAGTTCTTC
.	once	TRBJ1-1	TRBV19	CASSMSGAAFF	TGTGCCAGTAGTATGTCGGGCGCCGCTTTCTTT
TRBD2	.	TRBJ2-1	TRBV7-9	CASSQGLDFEQFF	TGTGCCAGCAGCCAGGGACTAGATTTTGAGCAGTTCTTC
.	once	TRBJ1-1	TRBV29-1	CSVEQGMNTEAFF	TGCAGCGTTGAACAGGGAATGAACACTGAAGCTTTCTTT
.	once	TRBJ2-2	TRBV28	CASSSPGQRGKGGELFF	TGTGCCAGCAGTTCCCCCGGACAAAGGGGGAAGGGCGGGGAGCTGTTTTTT
.	few	TRBJ1-2	TRBV4-3	CASSQDARGYGYTF	TGCGCCAGCAGCCAAGATGCCAGGGGTTATGGCTACACCTTC
.	.	TRBJ1-1	TRBV6-1	CASSEAWRETEAFF	TGTGCCAGCAGTGAAGCGTGGAGGGAAACTGAAGCTTTCTTT
.	once	TRBJ2-5	TRBV15	CATSRGLGETQYF	TGTGCCACCAGTCGGGGGCTGGGGGAGACCCAGTACTTC
.	.	TRBJ1-1	TRBV7-6	CASSPGYGAEAFF	TGTGCCAGCAGCCCGGGATACGGGGCTGAAGCTTTCTTT
TRBD1	once	TRBJ2-5	TRBV29-1	CSVADRGHQETQYF	TGCAGCGTCGCGGACAGGGGTCACCAAGAGACCCAGTACTTC
.	.	TRBJ1-1	TRBV19	CASIGFGVSEAFF	TGTGCCAGTATAGGGTTCGGAGTAAGTGAAGCTTTCTTT
.	.	TRBJ1-1	TRBV27	CASRNRAEAFF	TGTGCCAGCAGAAACAGGGCTGAAGCTTTCTTT
.	.	TRBJ1-2	TRBV12-3/TRBV12-4	CASSQLVTSYTF	TGTGCCAGCAGTCAATTGGTGACGAGCTACACCTTC
.	many	TRBJ1-1	TRBV27	CASSWSLNTEAFF	TGTGCCAGCAGTTGGAGCCTGAACACTGAAGCTTTCTTT
.	.	TRBJ1-3	TRBV9	CASSVAQGGNTIYF	TGTGCCAGCAGCGTAGCTCAGGGAGGAAACACCATATATTTT